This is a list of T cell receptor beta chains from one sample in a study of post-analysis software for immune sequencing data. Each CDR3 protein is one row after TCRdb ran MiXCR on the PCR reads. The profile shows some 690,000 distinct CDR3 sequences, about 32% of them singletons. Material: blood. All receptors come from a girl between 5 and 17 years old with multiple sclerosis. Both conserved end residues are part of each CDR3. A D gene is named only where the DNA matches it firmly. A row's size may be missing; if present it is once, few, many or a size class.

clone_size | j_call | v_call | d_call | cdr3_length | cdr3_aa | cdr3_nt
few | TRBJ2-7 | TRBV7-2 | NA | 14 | CASGTGHSSYEQYF | TGTGCCAGCGGAACGGGACACAGCTCCTACGAGCAGTACTTC
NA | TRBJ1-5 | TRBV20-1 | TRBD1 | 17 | CSATEQGVHGSNQPQHF | TGCAGTGCTACAGAACAGGGGGTCCATGGGAGCAATCAGCCCCAGCATTTT
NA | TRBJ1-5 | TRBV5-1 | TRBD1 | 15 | CASSLGTGGRQPQHF | TGCGCCAGCAGCTTGGGGACAGGGGGGAGACAGCCCCAGCATTTT
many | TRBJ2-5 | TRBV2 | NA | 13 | CASSEGVRETQYF | TGTGCCAGCAGTGAAGGAGTGAGAGAGACCCAGTACTTC
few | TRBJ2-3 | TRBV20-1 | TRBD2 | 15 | CSARVGGSVGDTQYF | TGCAGTGCTAGAGTTGGCGGGAGCGTTGGAGATACGCAGTATTTT
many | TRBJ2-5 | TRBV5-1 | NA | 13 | CASSSDRQETQYF | TGCGCCAGCAGTTCAGACAGGCAAGAGACCCAGTACTTC
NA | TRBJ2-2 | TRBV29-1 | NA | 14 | CSARGAGDTGELFF | TGCAGCGCCCGTGGGGCGGGTGACACCGGGGAGCTGTTTTTT
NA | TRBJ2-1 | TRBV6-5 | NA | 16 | CASSYRTGWGVDEQFF | TGTGCCAGCAGTTACCGGACGGGTTGGGGAGTCGATGAGCAGTTCTTC
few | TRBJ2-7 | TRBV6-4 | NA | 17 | CASSVRDNSLPSYEQYF | TGTGCCAGCAGTGTCCGGGACAACTCCCTTCCCTCCTACGAGCAGTACTTC
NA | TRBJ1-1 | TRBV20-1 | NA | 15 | CSARDAGELRTEAFF | TGCAGTGCTAGAGATGCTGGGGAATTGAGAACTGAAGCTTTCTTT
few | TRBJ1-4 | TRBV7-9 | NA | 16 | CASSLGTGPLVEKLFF | TGTGCCAGCAGCTTAGGGACCGGGCCCCTGGTCGAAAAACTGTTTTTT
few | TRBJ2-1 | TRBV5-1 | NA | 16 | CASSLGGVDSYNEQFF | TGCGCCAGCAGCTTGGGGGGGGTTGACTCCTACAATGAGCAGTTCTTC
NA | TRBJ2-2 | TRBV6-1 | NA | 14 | CASSGTVNTGELFF | TGTGCCAGCAGTGGGACGGTGAACACCGGGGAGCTGTTTTTT
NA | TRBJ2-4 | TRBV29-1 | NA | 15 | CSVEVLRLAKNIQYF | TGCAGCGTTGAGGTTCTCAGACTAGCCAAAAACATTCAGTACTTC
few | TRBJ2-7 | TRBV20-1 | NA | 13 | CSATRGRNYEQYF | TGCAGTGCTACGAGGGGCCGAAACTACGAGCAGTACTTC
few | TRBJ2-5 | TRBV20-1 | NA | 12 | CSVLKGEETQYF | TGCAGTGTACTGAAGGGAGAAGAGACCCAGTACTTC
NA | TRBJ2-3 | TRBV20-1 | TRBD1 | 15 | CSARAAAGGRDTQYF | TGCAGTGCCAGAGCGGCGGCAGGGGGCCGGGATACGCAGTATTTT
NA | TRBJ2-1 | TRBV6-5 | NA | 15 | CASSLPGRPVDEQFF | TGTGCCAGCAGTCTACCGGGACGACCGGTGGATGAGCAGTTCTTC
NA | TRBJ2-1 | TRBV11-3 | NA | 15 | CASSAVWSSYNEQFF | TGTGCCAGCAGCGCTGTGTGGAGCTCCTACAATGAGCAGTTCTTC
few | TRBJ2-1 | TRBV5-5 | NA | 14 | CASIDLGAYNEQFF | TGTGCCAGCATCGACTTAGGGGCCTACAATGAGCAGTTCTTC
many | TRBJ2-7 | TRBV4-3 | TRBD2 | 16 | CASSRLAGERAYEQYF | TGCGCCAGCAGTCGACTAGCGGGAGAACGGGCCTACGAGCAGTACTTC
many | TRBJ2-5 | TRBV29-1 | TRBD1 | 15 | CSVGGRGQLQETQYF | TGCAGCGTTGGGGGACGGGGACAGCTCCAAGAGACCCAGTACTTC
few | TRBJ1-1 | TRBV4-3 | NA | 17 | CASSQDWARGGDTEAFF | TGCGCCAGCAGCCAAGATTGGGCCAGAGGAGGGGACACTGAAGCTTTCTTT
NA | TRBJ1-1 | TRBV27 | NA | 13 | CASSSRDLTEAFF | TGTGCCAGCAGTTCACGGGATCTCACTGAAGCTTTCTTT
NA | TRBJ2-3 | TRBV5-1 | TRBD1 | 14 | CASSPLQTGDTQYF | TGCGCCAGCAGCCCTCTCCAGACAGGGGATACGCAGTATTTT
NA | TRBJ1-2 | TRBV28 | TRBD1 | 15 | CASSGQGVTNYGYTF | TGTGCCAGCAGCGGACAGGGGGTAACTAACTATGGCTACACCTTC
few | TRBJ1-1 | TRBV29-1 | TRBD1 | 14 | CSGDKDQGASEAFF | TGCAGCGGCGACAAAGATCAGGGGGCGTCTGAAGCTTTCTTT